The 23 T cell receptor beta chains below all came from one sample that was sequenced in a study of T-cell reconstitution after alpha-beta-depleted transplantation in children. The TCRbeta library incorporated unique molecular identifiers. From the PCR reads, TCRdb called clonotypes with MiXCR, one entry per CDR3 protein. The profile shows 350,000 to 450,000 distinct CDR3 sequences, roughly 14% of them singletons. The material sequenced was PBMCs, taken from the stem cell graft. Every receptor here comes from a human donor who donated a stem cell graft to a child with Fanconi anemia.

This chain connects TRBV5-1 to TRBJ1-3; D unresolved. There are 14 residues in the CDR3. Germline lookup yields CDR1 SGHRS and CDR2 YFSETQ. V dropped 5 bases and J dropped 0 bases, with 9 bases sitting between them. The CDR3 sequence is CASRSTDSGNTIYF. The DNA of the CDR3 is TGCGCCAGCAGATCGACCGACTCTGGAAACACCATATATTTT.

This clonotype was counted many times. The chain couples TRBV9 to TRBJ1-2, with TRBD1 as a possible D gene (6 bases). Germline loops: CDR1 SGDLS, CDR2 YYNGEE. V lost 2 bases and J lost 3, with 11 bases in between. This CDR3 contains 14 residues. The CDR3 protein is CASSVLTGYYGYTF. CDR3 bases: TGTGCCAGCAGCGTTTTAACAGGGTACTATGGCTACACCTTC.

In this sample, this clonotype turned up once. This chain joins TRBV12-3 or TRBV12-4 and TRBJ2-2, with TRBD2 matching 9 bases. The CDR3 loop spans 15 amino acids. V lost 6 bases and J lost 4; bases outside the gene matches: 6. The CDR3, as DNA: TGTGCCAGCAGCCGACTAGCGGATATCACCGGGGAGCTGTTTTTT. Translated: CASSRLADITGELFF.

This clonotype was seen only a few times. The V and J genes are TRBV12-3 or TRBV12-4 and TRBJ2-1, with D perhaps assigned TRBD1 or TRBD2 (5 bases each). The V end lost 7 bases, the J end lost 16 bases, and 14 bases lay between the germline ends. The CDR3 has 10 residues. The CDR3 loop reads CASIPGPEFF. CDR3 in DNA: TGTGCCAGCATTCCGGGACCCGAATTCTTC.

The V call is TRBV6-1, the J call TRBJ1-1; a weak D match, TRBD1 (6 bases). Germline V gene lookup returns CDR1 MNHNS and CDR2 SASEGT. The V end lost 8 bases, the J end lost 3 bases, and 19 bases lay between the germline ends. The CDR3 contains 15 residues. Here the CDR3 reads CASLRGGRADTEAFF. The CDR3 DNA is TGTGCCAGCCTAAGGGGGGGTAGGGCGGACACTGAAGCTTTCTTT.

In its sample, this clonotype was seen many times. V usage is TRBV6-2 or TRBV6-3 and J usage is TRBJ2-1, with TRBD2 identical over 10 bases. With V trimmed by 2 bases and J by 3 bases, 13 bases remained unmatched. The germline gives CDR1 MNHEY, CDR2 SVGEGT. The CDR3 spans 19 residues. The CDR3 sequence is CASSYTTSGEEYGYNEQFF. CDR3 nucleotide sequence: TGTGCCAGCAGTTACACCACTAGCGGGGAAGAGTATGGCTACAATGAGCAGTTCTTC.

This clonotype has just a few counts. V is TRBV27 and J is TRBJ1-2; tentatively, D is TRBD1 (6 bases). Germline CDR1 MNHEY, CDR2 SMNVEV (reference sequence). Trimming left V 6 bases short and J 4 bases short, with 12 bases between. This CDR3 has 13 amino acids. The CDR3 here is CASSVQGSYGYTF. CDR3 sequence (DNA): TGTGCCAGCAGCGTACAGGGAAGCTATGGCTACACCTTC.

V and J are TRBV5-1 and TRBJ1-2; D is perhaps TRBD1 (5 bases). Germline values: CDR1 SGHRS, CDR2 YFSETQ. The CDR3 runs 13 residues. Between the trimmed V and J ends, which lost 4 bases and 6 bases, there was a span of 13 bases. The CDR3 loop is CASSPQGDHGYTF. CDR3 nucleotide sequence: TGCGCCAGCAGCCCCCAGGGAGACCATGGCTACACCTTC.

This clonotype was found many times. V gene TRBV9 combines with J gene TRBJ2-7; weak D call: TRBD1 (6 bases). CDR3 length: 14 residues. Trimming shortened V by 4 bases and J by 3 bases, and 14 bases separated the two germline ends. Germline V CDR1 and CDR2: SGDLS, YYNGEE. The CDR3 loop is CASSCLDRVYEQYF. The CDR3, as DNA: TGTGCCAGCAGCTGCCTGGACAGAGTCTACGAGCAGTACTTC.

The V call is TRBV7-2, the J call TRBJ2-3, with D maybe TRBD1 (5 bases). The CDR3 covers 12 residues. Germline CDR1 SGHTA, CDR2 FQGNSA. The ends were cut back, 5 bases at V and 7 bases at J, with 10 bases in the middle. As DNA, the CDR3 is TGTGCCAGCAGCGGGGCCTTTTATACGCAGTATTTT. Its protein product is CASSGAFYTQYF.

The V call is TRBV3-1, the J call TRBJ2-3; 7 bases match TRBD1. V lost 1 base to trimming and J lost 4 bases; unmatched junction nucleotides: 5. The CDR3 loop spans 15 amino acids. Germline-derived CDR1 and CDR2 are LGHDT and YNNKEL (reference sequence). CDR3 bases: TGTGCCAGCAGCCAAGGGACAGGCCCATCAGATACGCAGTATTTT. Translating it yields CASSQGTGPSDTQYF.

This clonotype was seen many times. The gene calls are TRBV20-1 and TRBJ1-2; 8 positions agree with TRBD1. Germline CDR1 and CDR2: DFQATT and SNEGSKA (reference sequence). J gave up 4 bases and V 6 bases, and 10 bases lay outside the gene matches. CDR3 length: 14 amino acids. The chain's CDR3 is CSARIRGRVYGYTF. CDR3 sequence (DNA): TGCAGTGCCCGAATCAGGGGGCGAGTCTATGGCTACACCTTC.

This clonotype was counted many times. The V call is TRBV12-3 or TRBV12-4, the J call TRBJ2-1; 7 positions agree with TRBD2. This CDR3 region has 17 residues. Trimming took 1 base from V and 12 from J; bases not matched to a gene: 18. CDR3 region: CASSLGSGKAGPSGQFF. DNA of the CDR3: TGTGCCAGCAGTTTAGGTAGCGGAAAAGCGGGGCCCTCGGGGCAGTTCTTC.

This sequence joins TRBV7-9 and TRBJ1-5; D not resolved. This CDR3 is built from 15 residues. Per germline, CDR1 SEHNR and CDR2 FQNEAQ (reference sequence). V lost 5 bases and J lost 5, with 16 bases in between. In DNA form, the CDR3 reads TGTGCCAGCAGCCGAGGACCTATCTTAGATCAGCCCCAGCATTTT. Translating it yields CASSRGPILDQPQHF.

The chain combines TRBV29-1 with TRBJ2-5; 8 nucleotides match TRBD2. This CDR3 has 12 amino acids. Germline V CDR1 and CDR2: SQVTM, ANQGSEA. V shed 7 bases, J shed 1 base, and the junction held 2 bases outside the gene matches. CDR3 nucleotides: TGCAGCGCCCGGGAGGGCCAAGAGACCCAGTACTTC. Encoded protein: CSAREGQETQYF. Full variable domain (outside the CDR3, taken from reference TRBV29-1 and TRBJ2-5): SAVISQKPSRDICQRGTSLTIQCQVDSQVTMMFWYRQQPGQSLTLIATANQGSEATYESGFVIDKFPISRPNLTFSTLTVSNMSPEDSSIYLCSAREGQETQYFGPGTRLLVL.

There are a few counts of this clonotype. The rearrangement uses TRBV18 and TRBJ1-5; tentative D call: TRBD1 (5 bases). Trimming removed 4 bases at V and 2 bases at J, with 12 bases between. CDR3 size: 15 residues. The V gene's germline CDR1 is KGHSH and CDR2 LQKENI. In DNA, the CDR3 is TGTGCCAGCTCACACGACAGTCTGCGCAATCAGCCCCAGCATTTT. Protein: CASSHDSLRNQPQHF. Full variable domain (missing parts from reference TRBV18 and TRBJ1-5): NAGVMQNPRHLVRRRGQEARLRCSPMKGHSHVYWYRQLPEEGLKFMVYLQKENIIDESGMPKERFSAEFPKEGPSILRIQQVVRGDSAAYFCASSHDSLRNQPQHFGDGTRLSIL.

V and J are TRBV12-3 or TRBV12-4 and TRBJ1-3; a possible D gene is TRBD1 (6 bases). Between the trimmed V and J ends, which lost 7 bases and 2 bases, there was a span of 12 bases. The CDR3 totals 14 residues. The CDR3 DNA follows: TGTGCCAGCACCCGGTACAGGGCTGGAAACACCATATATTTT. The encoded protein is CASTRYRAGNTIYF.

The sample holds many counts of this clonotype. The chain joins TRBV20-1 to TRBJ2-7, with D possibly matching TRBD2 (7 bases). Between the trimmed V and J ends, which lost 6 bases and 2 bases, there was a span of 17 bases. Germline lookup yields CDR1 DFQATT and CDR2 SNEGSKA (reference sequence). The CDR3 totals 14 residues. CDR3 sequence: CSARWGGRTYEQYV. The CDR3 DNA reads as TGCAGTGCCAGATGGGGGGGGCGAACCTACGAGCAGTACGTC.

Only a few counts were recorded for this clonotype. CDR3 nucleotide sequence: TGTGCCAGCAGCTTAGCGTATGGAACAGCTTTCTTT. Encoded protein: CASSLAYGTAFF. The chain combines TRBV7-6 with TRBJ1-1; D is uncertain. With 0 bases removed from V and 10 bases from J, the gap between germline ends came to 9 bases. The length of the CDR3 is 12 residues. From germline, CDR1 is SGHVS and CDR2 FNYEAQ. Variable domain in full (rest from reference TRBV7-6 and TRBJ1-1): GAGVSQSPRYKVTKRGQDVALRCDPISGHVSLYWYRQALGQGPEFLTYFNYEAQQDKSGLPNDRFSAERPEGSISTLTIQRTEQRDSAMYRCASSLAYGTAFFGQGTRLTVV.

This clonotype appeared a few times. The V and J genes are TRBV30 and TRBJ1-1; possible D gene TRBD1, 5 bases. The V end lost 3 bases, the J end lost 1 base, and 9 bases lay between the germline ends. This CDR3 has 13 residues. CDR1 is GTSNPN, CDR2 SVGIG, per germline (reference sequence). As DNA, the CDR3 is TGTGCCTGGAGGGGACGGGGGAACACTGAAGCTTTCTTT. Residues: CAWRGRGNTEAFF.

J is TRBJ2-1 and V is TRBV15; possibly TRBD2 for D (5 bases). CDR1 and CDR2 (germline): LNHNV, YYDKDF (reference sequence). CDR3 size: 18 residues. V was trimmed by 0 bases and J by 0 bases, leaving 15 bases between them. Written as DNA, the CDR3 is TGTGCCACCAGCAGAGATATGAGCCTAGCTAGCTCCTACAATGAGCAGTTCTTC. Its translation is CATSRDMSLASSYNEQFF.

The V gene is TRBV6-5, the J gene TRBJ1-1; D not certain. Germline V CDR1 and CDR2: MNHEY, SVGAGI. The CDR3 is 16 amino acids. V lost 0 bases and J 1 base, leaving 12 bases between the germline ends. CDR3 in amino acids: CASSYSGVFSNTEAFF. The CDR3 bases are TGTGCCAGCAGTTACTCTGGGGTCTTTTCGAACACTGAAGCTTTCTTT.

This clonotype was recorded at least ten times. The chain couples TRBV12-3 or TRBV12-4 to TRBJ1-3; D is undetermined. V lost 6 bases to trimming and J lost 0 bases, with 9 bases between them. This CDR3 is built from 14 residues. DNA of the CDR3: TGTGCCAGCAGCGACGCTAGCTCTGGAAACACCATATATTTT. Protein sequence: CASSDASSGNTIYF.